The source of this T cell receptor (beta chain) is a study of cytomegalovirus exposure and HLA in healthy donors. General study results and limits: CMV antigen specificity of three CMV-associated chains was confirmed in vitro. V- and J-gene trimming of TCR beta was linked (in a later analysis) to a missense DCLRE1C variant. Later analysis reportedly placed an Asian-associated ancestry cluster below the roughly 700-donor mean in N-insertions. With high specificity and sensitivity, the classifier reportedly diagnosed cytomegalovirus status.

Researchers ran the PCR with 60 Vbeta and 13 Jbeta primers. Method: immunoSEQ multiplex PCR; TCRdb's copy keeps in-frame clones and lacks some. The repertoire consists of more than 85,000 clones, with more than 60% occurring once and the leading ten covering about 5.8%. V was pared by 2 bases and J by 5 bases, with 12 bases between. Germline-derived CDR1 and CDR2 are MNHEY and SMNVEV (reference sequence). The CDR3 runs 14 residues. This clone is a singleton in its sample. Antigen unknown. The V gene is TRBV27, the J gene TRBJ2-5; D is unclear. The TCR sequence derives from a male donor in good health and CMV-seronegative. The sequencing input was PBMCs. The CDR3: CASSLTPSAETQYF. The CDR3 DNA follows: TGTGCCAGCAGTTTAACCCCCAGCGCCGAGACCCAGTACTTC.